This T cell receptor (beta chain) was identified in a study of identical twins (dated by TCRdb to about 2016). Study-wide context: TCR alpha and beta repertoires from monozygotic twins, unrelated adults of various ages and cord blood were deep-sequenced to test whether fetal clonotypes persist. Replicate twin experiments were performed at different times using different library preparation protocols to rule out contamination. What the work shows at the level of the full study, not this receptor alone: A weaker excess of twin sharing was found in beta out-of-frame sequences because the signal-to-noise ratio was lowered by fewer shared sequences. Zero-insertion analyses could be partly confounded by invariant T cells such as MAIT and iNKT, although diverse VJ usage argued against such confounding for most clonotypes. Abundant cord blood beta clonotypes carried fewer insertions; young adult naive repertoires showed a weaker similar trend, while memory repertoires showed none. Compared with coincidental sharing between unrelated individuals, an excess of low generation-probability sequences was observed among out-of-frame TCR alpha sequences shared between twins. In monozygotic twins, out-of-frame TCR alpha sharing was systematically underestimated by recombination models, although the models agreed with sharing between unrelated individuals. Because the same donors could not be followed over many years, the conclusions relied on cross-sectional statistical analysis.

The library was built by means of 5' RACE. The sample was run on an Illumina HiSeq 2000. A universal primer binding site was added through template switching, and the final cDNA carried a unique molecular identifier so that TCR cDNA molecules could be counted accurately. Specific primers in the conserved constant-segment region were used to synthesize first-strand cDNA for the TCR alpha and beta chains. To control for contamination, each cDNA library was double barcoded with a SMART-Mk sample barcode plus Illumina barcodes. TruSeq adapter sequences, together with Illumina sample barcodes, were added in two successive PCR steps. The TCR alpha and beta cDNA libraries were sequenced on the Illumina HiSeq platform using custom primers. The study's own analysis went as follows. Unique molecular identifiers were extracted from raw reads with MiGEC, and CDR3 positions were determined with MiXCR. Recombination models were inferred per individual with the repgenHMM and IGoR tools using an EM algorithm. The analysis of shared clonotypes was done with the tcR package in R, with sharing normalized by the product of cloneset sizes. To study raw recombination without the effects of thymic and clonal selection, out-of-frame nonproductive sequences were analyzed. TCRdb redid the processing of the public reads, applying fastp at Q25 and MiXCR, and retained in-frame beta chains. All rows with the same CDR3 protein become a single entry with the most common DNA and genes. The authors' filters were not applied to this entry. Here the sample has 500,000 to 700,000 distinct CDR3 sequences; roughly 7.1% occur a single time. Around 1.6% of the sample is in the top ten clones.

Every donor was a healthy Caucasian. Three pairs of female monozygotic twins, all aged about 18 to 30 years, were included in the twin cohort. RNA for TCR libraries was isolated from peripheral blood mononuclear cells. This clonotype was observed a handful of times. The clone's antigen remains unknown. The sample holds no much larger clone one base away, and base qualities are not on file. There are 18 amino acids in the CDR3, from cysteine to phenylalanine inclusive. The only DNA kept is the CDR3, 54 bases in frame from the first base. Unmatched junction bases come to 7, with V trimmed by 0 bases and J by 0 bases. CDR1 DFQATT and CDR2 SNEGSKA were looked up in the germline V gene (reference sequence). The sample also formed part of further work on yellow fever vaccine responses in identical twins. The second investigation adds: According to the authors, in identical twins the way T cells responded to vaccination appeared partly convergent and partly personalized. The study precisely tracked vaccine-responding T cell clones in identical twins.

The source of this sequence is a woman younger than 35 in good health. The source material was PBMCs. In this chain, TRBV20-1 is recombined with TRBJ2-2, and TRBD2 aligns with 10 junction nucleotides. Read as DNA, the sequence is TGCAGTGCTAGAGATCTCGTAGCGGGGGGCGCGAACACCGGGGAGCTGTTTTTT. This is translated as CSARDLVAGGANTGELFF.